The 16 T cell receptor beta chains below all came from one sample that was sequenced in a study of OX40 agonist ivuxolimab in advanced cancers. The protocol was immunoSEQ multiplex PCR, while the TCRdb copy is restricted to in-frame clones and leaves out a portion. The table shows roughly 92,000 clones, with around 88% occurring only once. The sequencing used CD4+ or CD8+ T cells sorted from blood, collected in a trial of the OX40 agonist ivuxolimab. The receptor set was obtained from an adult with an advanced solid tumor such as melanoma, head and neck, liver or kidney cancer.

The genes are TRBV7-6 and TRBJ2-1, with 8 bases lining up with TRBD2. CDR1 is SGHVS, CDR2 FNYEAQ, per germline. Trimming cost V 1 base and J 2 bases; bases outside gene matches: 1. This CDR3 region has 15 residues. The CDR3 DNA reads TGTGCCAGCAGCTTAGGTAGCGGGACCTACAATGAGCAGTTCTTC. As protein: CASSLGSGTYNEQFF.

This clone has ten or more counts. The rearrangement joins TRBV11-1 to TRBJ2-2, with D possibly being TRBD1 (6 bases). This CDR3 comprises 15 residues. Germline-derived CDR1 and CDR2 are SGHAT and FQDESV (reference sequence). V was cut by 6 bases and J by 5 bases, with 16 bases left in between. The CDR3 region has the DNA TGTGCCAGCAGTTTGACCGGGACATCTACCGGGGAGCTGTTTTTT. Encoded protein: CASSLTGTSTGELFF.

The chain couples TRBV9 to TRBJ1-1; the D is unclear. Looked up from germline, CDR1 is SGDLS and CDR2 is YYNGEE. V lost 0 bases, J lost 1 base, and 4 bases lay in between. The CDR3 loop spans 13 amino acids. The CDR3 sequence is CASSVGANTEAFF. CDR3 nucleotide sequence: TGTGCCAGCAGCGTAGGGGCGAACACTGAAGCTTTCTTT.

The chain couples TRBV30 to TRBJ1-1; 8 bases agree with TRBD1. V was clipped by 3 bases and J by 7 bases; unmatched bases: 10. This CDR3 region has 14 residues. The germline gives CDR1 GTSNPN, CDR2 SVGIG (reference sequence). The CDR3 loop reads CAWRRQGKLGEAFF. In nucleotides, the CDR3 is TGTGCCTGGAGAAGACAGGGGAAGTTGGGTGAAGCTTTCTTT.

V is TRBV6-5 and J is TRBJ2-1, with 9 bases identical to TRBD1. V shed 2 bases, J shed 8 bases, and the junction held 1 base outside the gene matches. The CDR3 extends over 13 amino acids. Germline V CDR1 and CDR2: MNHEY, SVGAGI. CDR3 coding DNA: TGTGCCAGCAGTTACCGGACAGGGGATGAGCAGTTCTTC. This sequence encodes CASSYRTGDEQFF.

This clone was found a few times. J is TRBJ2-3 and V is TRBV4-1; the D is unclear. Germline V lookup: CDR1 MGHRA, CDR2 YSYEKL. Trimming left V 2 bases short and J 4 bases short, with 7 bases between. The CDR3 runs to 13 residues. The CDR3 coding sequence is TGCGCCAGCAGCCAAAGGCCACCAGATACGCAGTATTTT. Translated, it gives CASSQRPPDTQYF.

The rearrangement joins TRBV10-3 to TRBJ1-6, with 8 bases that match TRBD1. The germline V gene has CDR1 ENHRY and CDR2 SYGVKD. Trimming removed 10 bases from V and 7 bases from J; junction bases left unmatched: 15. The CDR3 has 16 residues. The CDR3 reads CATSPQGGYMNSPLHF. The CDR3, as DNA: TGTGCCACCTCCCCACAGGGGGGTTACATGAATTCACCCCTCCACTTT.

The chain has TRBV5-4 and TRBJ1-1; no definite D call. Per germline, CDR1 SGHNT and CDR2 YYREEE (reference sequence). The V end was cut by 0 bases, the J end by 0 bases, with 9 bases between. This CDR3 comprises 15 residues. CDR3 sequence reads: CASSLGFGMNTEAFF. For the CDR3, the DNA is TGTGCCAGCAGCTTGGGATTCGGCATGAACACTGAAGCTTTCTTT.

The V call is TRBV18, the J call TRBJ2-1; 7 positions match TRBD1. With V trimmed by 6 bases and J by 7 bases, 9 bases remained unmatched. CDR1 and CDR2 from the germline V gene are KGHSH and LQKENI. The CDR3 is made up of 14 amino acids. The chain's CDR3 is CASSVAGGDNEQFF. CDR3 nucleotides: TGTGCCAGCTCGGTAGCAGGGGGAGATAATGAGCAGTTCTTC.

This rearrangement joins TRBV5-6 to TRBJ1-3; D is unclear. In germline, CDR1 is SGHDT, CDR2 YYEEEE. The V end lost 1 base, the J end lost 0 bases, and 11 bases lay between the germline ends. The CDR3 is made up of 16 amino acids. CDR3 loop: CASSLLAASSGNTIYF. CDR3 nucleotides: TGTGCCAGCAGCTTGCTCGCGGCCTCCTCTGGAAACACCATATATTTT. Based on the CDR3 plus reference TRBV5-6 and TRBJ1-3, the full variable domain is DAGVTQSPTHLIKTRGQQVTLRCSPKSGHDTVSWYQQALGQGPQFIFQYYEEEERQRGNFPDRFSGHQFPNYSSELNVNALLLGDSALYLCASSLLAASSGNTIYFGEGSWLTVV.

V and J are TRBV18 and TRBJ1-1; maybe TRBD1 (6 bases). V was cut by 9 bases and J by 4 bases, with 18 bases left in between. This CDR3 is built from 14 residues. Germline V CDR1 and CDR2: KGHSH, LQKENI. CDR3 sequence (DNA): TGTGCCAGTGACCCCGGGGGGCTGACCACTGAAGCTTTCTTT. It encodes CASDPGGLTTEAFF.

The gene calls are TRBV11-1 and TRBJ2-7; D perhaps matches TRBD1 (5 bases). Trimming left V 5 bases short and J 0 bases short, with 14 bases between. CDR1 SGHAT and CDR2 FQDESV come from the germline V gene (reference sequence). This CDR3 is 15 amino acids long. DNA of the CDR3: TGTGCCAGCAGCCCGTCGACAGCCTTCTCCTACGAGCAGTACTTC. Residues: CASSPSTAFSYEQYF.

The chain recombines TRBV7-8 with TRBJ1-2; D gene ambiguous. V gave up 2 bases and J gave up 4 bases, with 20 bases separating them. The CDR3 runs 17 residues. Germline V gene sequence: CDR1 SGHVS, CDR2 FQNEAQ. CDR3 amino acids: CASSLNRGSLQPYGYTF. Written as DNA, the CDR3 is TGTGCCAGCAGCTTAAATCGGGGATCTCTTCAGCCCTATGGCTACACCTTC.

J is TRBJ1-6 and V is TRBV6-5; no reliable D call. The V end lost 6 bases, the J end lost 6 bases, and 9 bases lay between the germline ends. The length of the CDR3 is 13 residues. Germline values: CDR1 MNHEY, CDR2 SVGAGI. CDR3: CASRLTPNSPLHF. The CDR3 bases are TGTGCCAGCAGGCTTACTCCTAATTCACCCCTCCACTTT.

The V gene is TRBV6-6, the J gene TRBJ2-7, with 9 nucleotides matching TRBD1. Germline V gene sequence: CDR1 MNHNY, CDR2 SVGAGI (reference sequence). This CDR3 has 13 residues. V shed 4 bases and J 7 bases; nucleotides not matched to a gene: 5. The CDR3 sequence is CASSSQGAGEQYF. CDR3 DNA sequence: TGTGCCAGCAGTTCACAGGGGGCTGGTGAGCAGTACTTC.

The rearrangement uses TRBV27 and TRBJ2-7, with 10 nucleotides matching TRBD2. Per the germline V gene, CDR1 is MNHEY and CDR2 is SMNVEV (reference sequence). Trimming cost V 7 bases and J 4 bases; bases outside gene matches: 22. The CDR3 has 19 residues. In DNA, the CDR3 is TGTGCCAGCAAGGTACTTAGACAGGCACCTAGCGGGAGTAGTTACGAGCAGTACTTC. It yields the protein CASKVLRQAPSGSSYEQYF.